The 27 T cell receptor beta chains below all came from one sample that was sequenced in a study of OX40 agonist ivuxolimab in advanced cancers. Profiled with immunoSEQ multiplex PCR; TCRdb holds only in-frame clones, not every one. The sample records 55,000 to 80,000 clones, roughly 85% being singletons. Sequencing used CD4+ or CD8+ T cells sorted from blood, obtained in a trial of the OX40 agonist ivuxolimab. These TCRs come from an adult with an advanced solid tumor such as melanoma, head and neck, liver or kidney cancer.

The J gene is TRBJ2-5, the V gene TRBV15; perhaps TRBD2 as D (6 bases). Trimming removed 0 bases from V and 5 bases from J, with 16 bases in between. CDR1 is LNHNV and CDR2 is YYDKDF in the germline V gene (reference sequence). CDR3 length: 16 amino acids. CDR3 protein: CATSRDMGTGGETQYF. For the CDR3, the DNA is TGTGCCACCAGCAGAGATATGGGCACAGGAGGGGAGACCCAGTACTTC.

The rearrangement uses TRBV14 and TRBJ2-5; weak D call: TRBD1 (5 bases). Trimming took 4 bases from V and 5 from J, leaving 14 bases between them. Per the germline V gene, CDR1 is SGHDN and CDR2 is FVKESK. The CDR3 has 14 amino acids. The CDR3 protein is CASSPIQGAETQYF. For the CDR3, the DNA is TGTGCCAGCAGCCCTATTCAGGGCGCCGAGACCCAGTACTTC.

The chain couples TRBV28 to TRBJ1-5; 7 positions match TRBD1. This CDR3 is built from 15 residues. CDR1 is MDHEN and CDR2 is SYDVKM in the germline V gene. V gave up 6 bases and J gave up 2 bases; unmatched junction bases: 7. CDR3 amino acids: CASRITTGGNQPQHF. CDR3 nucleotides: TGTGCCAGCAGGATTACTACAGGGGGCAATCAGCCCCAGCATTTT.

The chain links TRBV5-1 to TRBJ1-1; no definite D call. CDR3 length: 13 residues. Germline V CDR1 and CDR2: SGHRS, YFSETQ. The V end lost 2 bases, the J end lost 0 bases, and 5 bases lay between the germline ends. The CDR3 region is CASSFLLNTEAFF. The CDR3 DNA reads TGCGCCAGCAGCTTTTTGTTGAACACTGAAGCTTTCTTT.

In DNA form, the CDR3 reads TGCGCCAGCAGTGATAGGACAGGCCGACAAGGGAACATTCAGTACTTC. Encoded protein: CASSDRTGRQGNIQYF. The V and J genes are TRBV10-2 and TRBJ2-4; TRBD1 matches at 7 bases. The germline V gene encodes CDR1 WSHSY and CDR2 SAAADI. The length of the CDR3 is 16 residues. V was pared by 3 bases and J by 7 bases, with 12 bases of the junction left unmatched.

The chain has TRBV5-6 and TRBJ2-7, with D unresolved. The CDR3 totals 14 residues. V lost 0 bases and J lost 0, with 7 bases in between. Germline V lookup: CDR1 SGHDT, CDR2 YYEEEE. The CDR3 DNA reads TGTGCCAGCAGCTTGGGCCCGCTCTCCTACGAGCAGTACTTC. Residues: CASSLGPLSYEQYF.

This sequence joins TRBV27 and TRBJ1-6; a possible D gene is TRBD1 (6 bases). V dropped 5 bases and J dropped 8 bases, with 19 bases sitting between them. The length of the CDR3 is 16 residues. Germline lookup yields CDR1 MNHEY and CDR2 SMNVEV (reference sequence). CDR3 sequence (DNA): TGTGCCAGCAGTACCCGCACCACAGGGAGAGATTCACCCCTCCACTTT. This codes for CASSTRTTGRDSPLHF.

The chain is built from TRBV6-4 and TRBJ2-3; unclear D gene. CDR3 size: 15 residues. Germline V gene data show CDR1 as MRHNA and CDR2 as SNTAGT. The germline V and J ends were trimmed by 8 bases and 1 base, with 16 bases remaining between them. CDR3 nucleotides: TGTGCCAGCCCCGGGTTCGGAGACCGCACAGATACGCAGTATTTT. Translating it yields CASPGFGDRTDTQYF.

The chain links TRBV6-6 to TRBJ1-1, with D perhaps matching TRBD1 (5 bases). Germline loops: CDR1 MNHNY, CDR2 SVGAGI (reference sequence). The CDR3 has 13 amino acids. CDR3 nucleotides: TGTGGCACCGCATCCGGGGGGTACACTGAAGCTTTCTTT. This gives the protein CGTASGGYTEAFF.

V and J are TRBV6-1 and TRBJ1-1; 7 bases agree with TRBD1. Germline-derived CDR1 and CDR2 are MNHNS and SASEGT. With 1 base clipped from V and 1 base from J, the junction kept 15 bases outside the gene matches. The CDR3 spans 19 residues. CDR3 protein: CASSEDPLYRGARNTEAFF. The CDR3 nucleotides are TGTGCCAGCAGTGAAGACCCACTTTACAGGGGCGCGAGGAACACTGAAGCTTTCTTT.

This chain links TRBV28 with TRBJ2-1; weak D call: TRBD1 (6 bases). The CDR3 length is 18 residues. Trimming left V 4 bases short and J 0 bases short, with 19 bases between. Germline-derived CDR1 and CDR2 are MDHEN and SYDVKM. The CDR3 DNA is TGTGCCAGCAGTTCTCCCTCAGGGGCCTCCAGCTCCTACAATGAGCAGTTCTTC. Its translation: CASSSPSGASSSYNEQFF. The variable domain in full, with the rest retrieved from reference TRBV28 and TRBJ2-1, is DVKVTQSSRYLVKRTGEKVFLECVQDMDHENMFWYRQDPGLGLRLIYFSYDVKMKEKGDIPEGYSVSREKKERFSLILESASTNQTSMYLCASSSPSGASSSYNEQFFGPGTRLTVL.

V is TRBV18 and J is TRBJ2-7; 7 bases map to TRBD1. The germline V gene has CDR1 KGHSH and CDR2 LQKENI. There are 13 residues in the CDR3. V was pared by 4 bases and J by 4 bases, with 4 bases of the junction left unmatched. CDR3 loop: CASSQGAVYEQYF. The CDR3 DNA reads as TGTGCCAGCTCACAGGGGGCGGTTTACGAGCAGTACTTC.

The rearrangement uses TRBV5-4 and TRBJ2-1; TRBD2 agrees at 9 bases. V trimming: 4 bases; J trimming: 2 bases; junction bases outside the gene matches: 7. This CDR3 contains 16 residues. Germline CDR1 and CDR2: SGHNT and YYREEE (reference sequence). DNA of the CDR3: TGTGCCAGCAGCCGTAGATTAGCGGGGGCCTACAATGAGCAGTTCTTC. This encodes CASSRRLAGAYNEQFF.

This chain connects TRBV7-2 to TRBJ1-2; no clear D gene. The germline V and J ends were trimmed by 4 bases and 7 bases, with 10 bases remaining between them. CDR3 length equals 12 residues. The germline V gene encodes CDR1 SGHTA and CDR2 FQGNSA. CDR3 in amino acids: CASSSSESGYTF. In nucleotides, the CDR3 is TGTGCCAGCAGCTCCTCCGAAAGTGGCTACACCTTC.

This chain joins TRBV28 and TRBJ1-2, with D possibly being TRBD1 (6 bases). This CDR3 is built from 14 residues. V dropped 2 bases and J dropped 2 bases, with 9 bases sitting between them. Looked up from germline, CDR1 is MDHEN and CDR2 is SYDVKM. CDR3 sequence reads: CASSLHGGNYGYTF. The CDR3 DNA reads TGTGCCAGCAGTTTACACGGGGGCAACTATGGCTACACCTTC.

This clone was detected only a few times. J is TRBJ2-1 and V is TRBV6-5, with 8 bases fitting TRBD2. V lost 6 bases to trimming and J lost 8 bases; unmatched junction nucleotides: 12. The CDR3 runs 15 residues. CDR1 is MNHEY and CDR2 is SVGAGI in the germline V gene. CDR3 sequence (DNA): TGTGCCAGCAGGAATAGCGGGGCGGCGGTTGATGAGCAGTTCTTC. This encodes CASRNSGAAVDEQFF.

The chain couples TRBV6-1 to TRBJ1-1, with 7 bases lining up with TRBD1. The J segment lost 10 bases and the V segment lost 1 base, leaving 6 bases of the junction unmatched. The CDR3 totals 13 residues. CDR1 is MNHNS and CDR2 is SASEGT in the germline V gene. The CDR3 is CASSEGFNRGAFF. The CDR3 region has the DNA TGTGCCAGCAGTGAAGGTTTTAACAGGGGAGCTTTCTTT.

The table lists this clone with a count of one. The rearrangement joins TRBV11-3 to TRBJ2-1; 9 nucleotides line up with TRBD2. Germline CDR1 is SGHNT and CDR2 is YENEEA. The junction had 8 bases not matched to a gene; V was cut back by 5 bases and J by 9 bases. This CDR3 is built from 14 residues. The CDR3: CASSLQAGGSEQFF. The DNA for the CDR3 is TGTGCCAGCAGCCTCCAAGCGGGGGGAAGTGAGCAGTTCTTC. Full variable domain (rest looked up from reference TRBV11-3 and TRBJ2-1): EAGVVQSPRYKIIEKKQPVAFWCNPISGHNTLYWYLQNLGQGPELLIRYENEEAVDDSQLPKDRFSAERLKGVDSTLKIQPAELGDSAVYLCASSLQAGGSEQFFGPGTRLTVL.

V gene TRBV11-3 combines with J gene TRBJ1-4; D might be TRBD1 (5 bases). Germline assignment: CDR1 SGHNT and CDR2 YENEEA. V lost 5 bases and J 0 bases, leaving 13 bases between the germline ends. CDR3 length equals 16 residues. The CDR3 here is CASSHYPGPTNEKLFF. In DNA, the CDR3 is TGTGCCAGCAGCCATTATCCGGGACCAACTAATGAAAAACTGTTTTTT.

The V and J genes are TRBV6-5 and TRBJ1-5, with D hard to call. V lost 6 bases and J lost 7, with 16 bases in between. The CDR3 length is 14 residues. The germline V gene encodes CDR1 MNHEY and CDR2 SVGAGI. The CDR3 reads CASSPERVNQPQHF. In nucleotides, the CDR3 is TGTGCCAGCAGCCCCGAGCGGGTTAACCAGCCCCAGCATTTT.

The chain joins TRBV6-5 to TRBJ2-1; no clear D gene. The V and J ends lost 6 bases and 7 bases respectively, with 10 bases between them. This CDR3 is built from 12 residues. The germline CDR1 and CDR2 sequences are MNHEY and SVGAGI. CDR3 amino acids: CASSGLNNEQFF. As DNA, the CDR3 is TGTGCCAGCAGCGGGCTAAATAATGAGCAGTTCTTC.

V and J are TRBV5-6 and TRBJ2-3; 8 positions match TRBD2. The CDR3 sequence is 13 residues long. Germline lookup yields CDR1 SGHDT and CDR2 YYEEEE. V was pared by 9 bases and J by 4 bases, with 7 bases of the junction left unmatched. The CDR3 sequence is CATGGARADTQYF. The DNA for the CDR3 is TGTGCCACCGGGGGGGCCCGCGCAGATACGCAGTATTTT.

The chain recombines TRBV6-7 with TRBJ1-5, with 8 bases identical to TRBD1. TRBV6-7 is an open reading frame, and its role is uncertain. V trimming: 6 bases; J trimming: 5 bases; junction bases outside the gene matches: 18. There are 18 residues in the CDR3. The DNA for the CDR3 is TGTGCCAGCAGCATGTCAACGCCGGGACAGGCATTAGATCAGCCCCAGCATTTT. This gives the protein CASSMSTPGQALDQPQHF.

This clone was detected a few times. The chain combines TRBV9 with TRBJ1-6, with D perhaps TRBD1 (6 bases). Trimming removed 0 bases at V and 5 bases at J, with 6 bases between. Germline V gene sequence: CDR1 SGDLS, CDR2 YYNGEE. The CDR3 is 14 residues long. The CDR3 spells CASSVGQDNSPLHF. The CDR3, as DNA: TGTGCCAGCAGCGTAGGACAGGATAATTCACCCCTCCACTTT.

DNA for the CDR3: TGTGCCAGCAGGAAGAGGGGACAACTGAACACTGAAGCTTTCTTT. As protein: CASRKRGQLNTEAFF. This rearrangement joins TRBV28 to TRBJ1-1; TRBD1 might be the D (6 bases). Trimming stripped 6 bases from V and 0 bases from J, with 14 bases between. The germline V gene has CDR1 MDHEN and CDR2 SYDVKM. CDR3 size: 15 residues.

The chain combines TRBV27 with TRBJ2-5; D is unresolved. The CDR3 runs 15 residues. Germline V lookup: CDR1 MNHEY, CDR2 SMNVEV (reference sequence). V was cut by 4 bases and J by 5 bases, with 17 bases left in between. The CDR3 sequence: CASSSRGPPAETQYF. CDR3 bases: TGTGCCAGCAGTTCCCGTGGCCCCCCGGCGGAGACCCAGTACTTC.

The chain carries TRBV6-6 and TRBJ1-3; a weak D match, TRBD1 (5 bases). With 6 bases removed from V and 0 bases from J, the gap between germline ends came to 15 bases. CDR3 length equals 16 residues. The V gene's germline CDR1 is MNHNY and CDR2 SVGAGI (reference sequence). CDR3 nucleotides: TGTGCCAGCAGCGACAGCAGGCGGTCCTCTGGAAACACCATATATTTT. It specifies CASSDSRRSSGNTIYF.